Sequencing of this T cell receptor (beta chain) was carried out in a study of early T cells in non-severe SARS-CoV-2 infection. This clonotype was detected a few times. The TCR library protocol was used to attach unique molecular identifiers. These identifiers were attached to individual cDNA molecules. One entry per CDR3 protein results from TCRdb running MiXCR on the 5' RACE reads. This sample has 55,000 to 75,000 distinct CDR3 sequences, with more than 7.5% found just once. This CDR3 has 14 amino acids. The germline CDR1 and CDR2 sequences are LGHDT and YNNKEL (reference sequence). Between the trimmed V and J ends, which lost 1 base and 3 bases, there was a span of 6 bases.

V gene TRBV3-1 combines with J gene TRBJ2-2; D is ambiguous. The sequence was collected from an adult who was a healthcare worker with PCR-confirmed SARS-CoV-2 infection or an uninfected control (not recorded which). Sequencing input: whole blood. CDR3: CASSQVRHTGELFF. The CDR3 nucleotides read TGTGCCAGCAGCCAAGTCAGGCACACCGGGGAGCTGTTTTTT.